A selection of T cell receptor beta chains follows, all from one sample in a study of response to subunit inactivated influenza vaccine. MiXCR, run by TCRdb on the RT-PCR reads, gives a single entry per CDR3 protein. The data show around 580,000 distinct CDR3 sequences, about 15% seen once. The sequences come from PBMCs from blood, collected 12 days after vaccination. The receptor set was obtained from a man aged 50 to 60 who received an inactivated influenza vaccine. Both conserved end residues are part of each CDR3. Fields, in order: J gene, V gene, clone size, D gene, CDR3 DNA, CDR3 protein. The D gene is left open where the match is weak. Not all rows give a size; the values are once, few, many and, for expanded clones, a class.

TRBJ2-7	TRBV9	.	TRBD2	TGTGCCAGCAGCGTAGGGCGGGAGTCCTACGAGCAGTACTTC	CASSVGRESYEQYF
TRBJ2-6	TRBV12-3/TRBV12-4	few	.	TGTGCCAGCAGACCCCCTGGAGGGAGCTCTGGGGCCAACGTCCTGACTTTC	CASRPPGGSSGANVLTF
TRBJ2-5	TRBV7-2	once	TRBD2	TGTGCCAGCAGCTCCCGGACTAGCGGGAGTCGGGAGACCCAGTACTTC	CASSSRTSGSRETQYF
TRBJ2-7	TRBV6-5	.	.	TGTGCCAGCAGTTACTCGTCGGGGCGGGAGCAGTACTTC	CASSYSSGREQYF
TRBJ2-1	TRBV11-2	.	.	TGTGCCAGCAGCTTAGTCCCGGACTACCCGAGGAATGAGCAGTTCTTC	CASSLVPDYPRNEQFF
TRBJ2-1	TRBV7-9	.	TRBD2	TGTGCCAGCAGCTTAACGCGGGGGGCTAGCGGCGAGCAGTTCTTC	CASSLTRGASGEQFF
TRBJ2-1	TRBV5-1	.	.	TGCGCCAGCAGCTCGGACCTAGCAGTATACAATGAGCAGTTCTTC	CASSSDLAVYNEQFF
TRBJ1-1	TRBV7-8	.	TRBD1	TGTGCCAGCAGCTTAGCGCGTTACAGGGGCCCTGTGAACGCTTTCTTT	CASSLARYRGPVNAFF
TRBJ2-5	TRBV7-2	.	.	TGTGCCAGCAGCACTAGTGGGTGGGAGACCCAGTACTTC	CASSTSGWETQYF
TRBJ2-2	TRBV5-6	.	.	TGTGCCAGCAGCCTAAAAACAGCCTACACCGGGGAGCTGTTTTTT	CASSLKTAYTGELFF
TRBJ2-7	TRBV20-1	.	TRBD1	TGCAGTGCTAGAGATCCGACAGGGAAAGGAGACGAGCAGTACTTC	CSARDPTGKGDEQYF
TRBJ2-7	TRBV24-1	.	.	TGTGCCACCAGTGACCGACAACTAGAAAATGAGCAGTACTTC	CATSDRQLENEQYF
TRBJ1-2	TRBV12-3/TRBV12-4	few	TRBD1	TGTGCCAGCAGTTTACCAACAGGGGGCCTGAACTATGGCTACACCTTC	CASSLPTGGLNYGYTF
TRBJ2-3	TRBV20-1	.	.	TGCAGTGCCATTAGCGAGCCGAGCACAGATACGCAGTATTTT	CSAISEPSTDTQYF
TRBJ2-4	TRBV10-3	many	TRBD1	TGTGCCATCAGCCCGACAGGGGAACCCCAAAGCATTCAGTACTTC	CAISPTGEPQSIQYF
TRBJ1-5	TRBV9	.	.	TGTGCCAGCAGCGTAGAGGGGCGTAACAATCAGCCCCAGCATTTT	CASSVEGRNNQPQHF
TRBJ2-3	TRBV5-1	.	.	TGCGCCAGCGGAAGAACAGGAAGTGGCACAGATACGCAGTATTTT	CASGRTGSGTDTQYF
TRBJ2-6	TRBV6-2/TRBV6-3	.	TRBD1	TGTGCCAGCAGTTACTCGAGAAGGGACAGGGTGTACTCTGGGGCCAACGTCCTGACTTTC	CASSYSRRDRVYSGANVLTF
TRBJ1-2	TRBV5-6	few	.	TGTGCCAGCAGCATGCGGACAGCGGACGGCTACACCTTC	CASSMRTADGYTF
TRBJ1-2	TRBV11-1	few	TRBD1	TGTGCCAGCAGTTCTAGCCGGGACAGGGGGCGCGTCAACTATGGCTACACCTTC	CASSSSRDRGRVNYGYTF
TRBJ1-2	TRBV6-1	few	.	TGTGCCAGCAGCCCGGGACGACACTATGGCTACACCTTC	CASSPGRHYGYTF
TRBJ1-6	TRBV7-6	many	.	TGTGCCAGCAGTGCGGCAGGGGATAATTCACCCCTCCACTTT	CASSAAGDNSPLHF
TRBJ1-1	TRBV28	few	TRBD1	TGTGCCAGCAGTAACAACAGGGGGCGCGCCACTGAAGCTTTCTTT	CASSNNRGRATEAFF
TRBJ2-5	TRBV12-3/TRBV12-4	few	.	TGTGCCAGCAGTTTTAGGCGGTCCCAAGAGACCCAGTACTTC	CASSFRRSQETQYF
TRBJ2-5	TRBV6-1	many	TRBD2	TGTGCCAGCAGTCGGACTAGCGGCCAAGAGACCCAGTACTTC	CASSRTSGQETQYF
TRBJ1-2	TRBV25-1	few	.	TGTGCCAGCAGTGGTGGAGGGGATGGCTACACCTTC	CASSGGGDGYTF